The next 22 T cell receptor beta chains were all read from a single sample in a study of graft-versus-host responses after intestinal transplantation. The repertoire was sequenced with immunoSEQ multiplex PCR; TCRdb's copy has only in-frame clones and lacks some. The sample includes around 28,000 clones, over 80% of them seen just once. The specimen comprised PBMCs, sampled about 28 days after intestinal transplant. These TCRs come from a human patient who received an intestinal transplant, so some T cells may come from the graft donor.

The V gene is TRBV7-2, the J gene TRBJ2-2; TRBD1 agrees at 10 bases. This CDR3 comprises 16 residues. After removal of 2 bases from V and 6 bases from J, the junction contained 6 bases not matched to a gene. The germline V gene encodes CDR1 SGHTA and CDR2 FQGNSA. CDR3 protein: CASSLFATGGAGELFF. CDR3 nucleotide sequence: TGTGCCAGCAGCTTATTCGCGACAGGGGGCGCCGGGGAGCTGTTTTTT. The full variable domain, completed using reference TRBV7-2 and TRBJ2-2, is GAGVSQSPSNKVTEKGKDVELRCDPISGHTALYWYRQSLGQGLEFLIYFQGNSAPDKSGLPSDRFSAERTGGSVSTLTIQRTQQEDSAVYLCASSLFATGGAGELFFGEGSRLTVL.

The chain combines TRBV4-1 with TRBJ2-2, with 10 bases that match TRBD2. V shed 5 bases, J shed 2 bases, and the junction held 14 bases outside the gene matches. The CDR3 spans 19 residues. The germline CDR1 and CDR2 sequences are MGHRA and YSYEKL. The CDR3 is CASSDSGSSGGFNTGELFF. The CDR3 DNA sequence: TGCGCCAGCAGCGACAGCGGTTCTAGCGGGGGCTTTAACACCGGGGAGCTGTTTTTT.

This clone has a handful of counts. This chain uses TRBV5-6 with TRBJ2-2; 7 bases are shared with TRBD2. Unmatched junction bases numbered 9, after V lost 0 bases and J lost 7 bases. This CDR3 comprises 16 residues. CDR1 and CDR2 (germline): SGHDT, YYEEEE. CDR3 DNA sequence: TGTGCCAGCAGCTTGGAGGGACTAAATCGGGTCGGGGAGCTGTTTTTT. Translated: CASSLEGLNRVGELFF.

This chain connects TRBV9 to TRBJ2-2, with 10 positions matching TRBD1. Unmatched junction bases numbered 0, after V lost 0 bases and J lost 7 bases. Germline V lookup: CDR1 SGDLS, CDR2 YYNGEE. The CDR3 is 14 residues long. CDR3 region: CASSVGTGGGELFF. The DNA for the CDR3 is TGTGCCAGCAGCGTAGGGACAGGGGGCGGGGAGCTGTTTTTT. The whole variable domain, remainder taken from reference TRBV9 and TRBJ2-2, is DSGVTQTPKHLITATGQRVTLRCSPRSGDLSVYWYQQSLDQGLQFLIQYYNGEERAKGNILERFSAQQFPDLHSELNLSSLELGDSALYFCASSVGTGGGELFFGEGSRLTVL.

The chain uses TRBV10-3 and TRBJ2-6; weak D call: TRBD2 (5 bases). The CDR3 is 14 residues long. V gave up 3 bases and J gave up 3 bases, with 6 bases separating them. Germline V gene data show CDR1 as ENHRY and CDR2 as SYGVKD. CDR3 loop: CAISDGVGANVLTF. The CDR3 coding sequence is TGTGCCATCAGTGACGGGGTTGGGGCCAACGTCCTGACTTTC.

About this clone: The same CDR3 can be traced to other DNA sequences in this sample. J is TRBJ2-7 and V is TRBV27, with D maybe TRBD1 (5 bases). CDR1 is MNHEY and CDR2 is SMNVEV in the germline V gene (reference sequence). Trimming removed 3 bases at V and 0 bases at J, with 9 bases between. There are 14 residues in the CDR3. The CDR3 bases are TGTGCCAGCAGTTTGGGGCGGAGCTCCTACGAGCAGTACTTC. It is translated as CASSLGRSSYEQYF.

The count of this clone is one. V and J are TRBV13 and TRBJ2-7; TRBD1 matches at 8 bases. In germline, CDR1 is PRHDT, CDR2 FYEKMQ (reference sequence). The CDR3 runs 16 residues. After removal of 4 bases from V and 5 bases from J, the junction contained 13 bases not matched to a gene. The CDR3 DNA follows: TGTGCCAGCAGCTCAACCCCAGGGGGCCGTGGGGACGAGCAGTACTTC. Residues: CASSSTPGGRGDEQYF.

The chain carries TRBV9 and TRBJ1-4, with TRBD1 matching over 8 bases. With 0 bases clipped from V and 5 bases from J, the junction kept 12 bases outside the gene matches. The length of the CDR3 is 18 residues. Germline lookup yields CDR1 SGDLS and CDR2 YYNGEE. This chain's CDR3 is CASSVDPATGVLNEKLFF. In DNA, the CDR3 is TGTGCCAGCAGCGTAGACCCAGCGACAGGGGTCTTGAATGAAAAACTGTTTTTT.

CDR3 DNA sequence: TGTGCCAGCAGCTTGGGATGGGGGAAGGAGACCCAGTACTTC. This gives the protein CASSLGWGKETQYF. The chain carries TRBV5-4 and TRBJ2-5; either TRBD1 or TRBD2 may supply D (5 bases each). Germline V gene sequence: CDR1 SGHNT, CDR2 YYREEE (reference sequence). This CDR3 has 14 residues. Trimming left V 0 bases short and J 5 bases short, with 11 bases between.

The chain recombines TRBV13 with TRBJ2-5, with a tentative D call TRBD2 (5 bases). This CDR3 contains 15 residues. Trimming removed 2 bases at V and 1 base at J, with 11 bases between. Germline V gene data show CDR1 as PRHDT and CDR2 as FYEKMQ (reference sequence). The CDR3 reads CASSLRGFSQETQYF. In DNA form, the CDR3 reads TGTGCCAGCAGCTTACGAGGGTTTAGCCAAGAGACCCAGTACTTC.

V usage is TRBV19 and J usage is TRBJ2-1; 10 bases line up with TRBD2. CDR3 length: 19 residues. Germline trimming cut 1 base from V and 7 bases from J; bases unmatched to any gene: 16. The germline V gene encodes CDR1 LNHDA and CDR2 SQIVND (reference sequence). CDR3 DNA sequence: TGTGCCAGTAGTATAGGGAACGGACATTGGAGCGGGAGGGCAAATGAGCAGTTCTTC. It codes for CASSIGNGHWSGRANEQFF.

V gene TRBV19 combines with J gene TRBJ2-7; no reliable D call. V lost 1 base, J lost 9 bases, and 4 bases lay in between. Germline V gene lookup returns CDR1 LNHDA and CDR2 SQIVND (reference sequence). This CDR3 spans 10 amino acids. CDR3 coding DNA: TGTGCCAGTAGTATAGCGGGGCAGTACTTC. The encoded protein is CASSIAGQYF. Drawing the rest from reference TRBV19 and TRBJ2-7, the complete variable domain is DGGITQSPKYLFRKEGQNVTLSCEQNLNHDAMYWYRQDPGQGLRLIYYSQIVNDFQKGDIAEGYSVSREKKESFPLTVTSAQKNPTAFYLCASSIAGQYFGPGTRLTVT.

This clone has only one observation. The CDR3 spells CASTPSPGLAGFTGELFF. The CDR3 DNA sequence: TGTGCCAGCACACCCTCGCCGGGACTAGCGGGTTTCACCGGGGAGCTGTTTTTT. V usage is TRBV27 and J usage is TRBJ2-2; 12 nucleotides align to TRBD2. Trimming at V came to 7 bases and at J to 4 bases, leaving 13 bases not matched to a gene. Germline loops: CDR1 MNHEY, CDR2 SMNVEV (reference sequence). The CDR3 is made up of 18 amino acids.

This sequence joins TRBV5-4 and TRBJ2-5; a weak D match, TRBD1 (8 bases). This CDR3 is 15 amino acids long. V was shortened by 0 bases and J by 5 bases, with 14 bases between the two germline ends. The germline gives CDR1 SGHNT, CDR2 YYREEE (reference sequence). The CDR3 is CASSLGTGGGETQYF. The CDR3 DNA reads TGTGCCAGCAGCTTGGGCACAGGGGGAGGGGAGACCCAGTACTTC. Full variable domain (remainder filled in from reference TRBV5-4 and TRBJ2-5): ETGVTQSPTHLIKTRGQQVTLRCSSQSGHNTVSWYQQALGQGPQFIFQYYREEENGRGNFPPRFSGLQFPNYSSELNVNALELDDSALYLCASSLGTGGGETQYFGPGTRLLVL.

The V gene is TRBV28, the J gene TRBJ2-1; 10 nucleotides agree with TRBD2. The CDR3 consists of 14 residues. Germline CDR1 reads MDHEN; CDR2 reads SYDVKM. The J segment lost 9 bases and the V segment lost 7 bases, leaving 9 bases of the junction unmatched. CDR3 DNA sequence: TGTGCCAGCATTGGACTAGCGGCATCGGGTGAGCAGTTCTTC. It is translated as CASIGLAASGEQFF.

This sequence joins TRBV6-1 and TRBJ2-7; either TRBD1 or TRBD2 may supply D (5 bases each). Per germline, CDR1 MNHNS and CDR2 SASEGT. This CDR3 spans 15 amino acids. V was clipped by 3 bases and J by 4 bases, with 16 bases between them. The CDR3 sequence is CASSDRAGDAYEQYF. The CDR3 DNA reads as TGTGCCAGCAGTGACCGGGCCGGGGACGCTTACGAGCAGTACTTC.

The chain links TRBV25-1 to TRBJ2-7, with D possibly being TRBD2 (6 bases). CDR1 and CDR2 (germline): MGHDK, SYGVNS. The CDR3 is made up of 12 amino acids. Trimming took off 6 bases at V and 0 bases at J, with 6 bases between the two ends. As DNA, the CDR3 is TGTGCCAGCAGCGGGGGCTCCTACGAGCAGTACTTC. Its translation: CASSGGSYEQYF.

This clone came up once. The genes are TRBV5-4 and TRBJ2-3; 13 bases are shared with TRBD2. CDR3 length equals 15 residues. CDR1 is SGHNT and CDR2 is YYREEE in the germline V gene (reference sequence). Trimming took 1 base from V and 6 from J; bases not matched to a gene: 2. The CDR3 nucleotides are TGTGCCAGCAGCTTGCAACTAGCGGGAGGGGATACGCAGTATTTT. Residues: CASSLQLAGGDTQYF.

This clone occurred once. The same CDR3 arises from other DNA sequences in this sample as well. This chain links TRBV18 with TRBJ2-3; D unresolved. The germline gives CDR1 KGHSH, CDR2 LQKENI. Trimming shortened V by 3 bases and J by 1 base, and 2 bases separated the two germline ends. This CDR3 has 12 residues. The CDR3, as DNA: TGTGCCAGCTCACCCCGCACAGATACGCAGTATTTT. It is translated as CASSPRTDTQYF.

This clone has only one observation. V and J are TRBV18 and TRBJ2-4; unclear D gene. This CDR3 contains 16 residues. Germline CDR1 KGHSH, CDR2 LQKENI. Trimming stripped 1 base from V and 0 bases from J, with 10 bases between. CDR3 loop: CASSPQELIAKNIQYF. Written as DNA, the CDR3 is TGTGCCAGCTCACCACAGGAACTTATAGCCAAAAACATTCAGTACTTC.

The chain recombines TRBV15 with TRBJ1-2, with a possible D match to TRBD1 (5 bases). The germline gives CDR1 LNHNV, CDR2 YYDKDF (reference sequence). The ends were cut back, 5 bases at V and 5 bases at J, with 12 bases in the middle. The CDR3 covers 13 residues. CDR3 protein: CATSLGEEYGYTF. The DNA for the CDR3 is TGTGCCACCAGCTTGGGGGAGGAATATGGCTACACCTTC.

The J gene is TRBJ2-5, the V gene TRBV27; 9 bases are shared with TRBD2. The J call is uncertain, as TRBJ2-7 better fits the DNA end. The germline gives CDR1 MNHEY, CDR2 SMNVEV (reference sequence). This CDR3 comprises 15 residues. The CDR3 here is CASSSRTSETYEQYF. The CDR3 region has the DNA TGTGCCAGCAGTTCCCGGACTAGCGAAACCTACGAGCAGTACTTC.